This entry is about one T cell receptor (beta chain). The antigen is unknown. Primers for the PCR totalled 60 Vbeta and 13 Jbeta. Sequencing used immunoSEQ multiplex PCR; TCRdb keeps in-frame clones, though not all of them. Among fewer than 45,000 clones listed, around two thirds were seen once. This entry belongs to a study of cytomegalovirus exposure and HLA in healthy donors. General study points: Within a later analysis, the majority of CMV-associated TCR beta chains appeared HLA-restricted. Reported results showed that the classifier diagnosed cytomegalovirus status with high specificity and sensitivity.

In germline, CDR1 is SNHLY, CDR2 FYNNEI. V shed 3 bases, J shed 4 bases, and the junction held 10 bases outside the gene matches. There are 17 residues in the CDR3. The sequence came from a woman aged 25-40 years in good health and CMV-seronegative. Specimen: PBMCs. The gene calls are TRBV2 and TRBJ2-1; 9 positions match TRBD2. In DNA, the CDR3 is TGTGCCAGCAGTGATGTGTCTAGCGGGACATCTTACAATGAGCAGTTCTTC. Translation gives CASSDVSSGTSYNEQFF. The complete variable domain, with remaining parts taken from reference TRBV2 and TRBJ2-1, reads EPEVTQTPSHQVTQMGQEVILRCVPISNHLYFYWYRQILGQKVEFLVSFYNNEISEKSEIFDDQFSVERPDGSNFTLKIRSTKLEDSAMYFCASSDVSSGTSYNEQFFGPGTRLTVL.